Sequencing of this T cell receptor (beta chain) was carried out in a study of long-term antiretroviral therapy in people with HIV. Trimming removed 4 bases from V and 3 bases from J, with 4 bases in between. CDR1 SQVTM and CDR2 ANQGSEA come from the germline V gene. This CDR3 spans 10 amino acids. Run at survey level, the immunoSEQ assay was version v3.0. Sequenced by immunoSEQ multiplex PCR; TCRdb stores in-frame clones only, minus some. Among 25,000 to 35,000 clones listed, around 96% were seen once. The chain couples TRBV29-1 to TRBJ2-7, with D unclear. This receptor was identified in a man aged 25 to 40 with HIV. Sample: unsorted PBMCs, taken approximately 6.5 years after starting antiretroviral therapy. CDR3 bases: TGCAGCGTTGGGGACTACGAGCAGTACTTC. Translated: CSVGDYEQYF.